The 32 T cell receptor beta chains presented below share a single source sample, sequenced in a study of cytomegalovirus exposure and HLA in healthy donors. PCR used 60 Vbeta primers and 13 Jbeta primers. TCRdb's copy holds only in-frame clones and misses some; the assay was immunoSEQ multiplex PCR. The table has fewer than 250,000 clones, 70% to 80% seen once; the top ten hold less than 2%. The sample was PBMCs. The origin of the receptors is a woman aged 30 to 39 in good health and CMV-seronegative.

As concerns this clone: One end of the junction fails to match germline, which may point to a read error. The chain links TRBV7-9 to TRBJ2-1, with 7 bases lining up with TRBD2. Germline V gives CDR1 SEHNR, CDR2 FQNEAQ (reference sequence). This CDR3 comprises 17 residues. The CDR3 bases are TGTCCCAGCAGCCCCCGCGGGAGCGGCCAATCCTACAATGAGCAGTTCTTC. It translates to CPSSPRGSGQSYNEQFF.

The table lists this clone with a few counts. The chain is built from TRBV9 and TRBJ1-1; D is perhaps TRBD1 (5 bases). Between the trimmed V and J ends, which lost 4 bases and 1 base, there was a span of 8 bases. Germline lookup yields CDR1 SGDLS and CDR2 YYNGEE. The CDR3 loop spans 13 amino acids. The CDR3 DNA sequence: TGTGCCAGCAGCCAGGGTAGGAACACTGAAGCTTTCTTT. It specifies CASSQGRNTEAFF.

The chain is built from TRBV7-8 and TRBJ1-5, with D unresolved. The CDR3 has 13 residues. The V and J ends lost 6 bases and 0 bases respectively, with 6 bases between them. In germline, CDR1 is SGHVS, CDR2 FQNEAQ. The CDR3 bases are TGTGCCAGCAGGCGGGGTAGCAATCAGCCCCAGCATTTT. This codes for CASRRGSNQPQHF.

The V call is TRBV5-4, the J call TRBJ2-7, with 15 bases matching TRBD2. The germline V gene encodes CDR1 SGHNT and CDR2 YYREEE (reference sequence). This CDR3 has 16 residues. With 4 bases clipped from V and 5 bases from J, the junction kept 7 bases outside the gene matches. This chain's CDR3 is CASSPGTSGRPDEQYF. The CDR3 nucleotides read TGTGCCAGCAGCCCCGGGACTAGCGGGAGGCCCGACGAGCAGTACTTC.

The CDR3: CASSQTTGTLGNIQYF. In DNA, the CDR3 is TGCGCCAGCAGTCAAACGACAGGGACGTTGGGAAACATTCAGTACTTC. The chain uses TRBV5-1 and TRBJ2-4; 7 nucleotides match TRBD1. V dropped 5 bases and J dropped 6; count of bases not matched to a gene: 14. CDR1 is SGHRS, CDR2 YFSETQ, per germline. The CDR3 has 16 amino acids.

The J gene is TRBJ2-7, the V gene TRBV5-4, with D uncertain. Germline CDR1 SGHNT, CDR2 YYREEE (reference sequence). With 2 bases removed from V and 7 bases from J, the gap between germline ends came to 10 bases. This CDR3 spans 12 amino acids. This CDR3 is CASSFERLEQYF. CDR3 bases: TGTGCCAGCAGCTTCGAGCGTCTGGAGCAGTACTTC.

CDR3 DNA sequence: TGTGCCAGCAGTGATACCAGAGGAGGCGAGCAGTACTTC. Encoded protein: CASSDTRGGEQYF. The chain uses TRBV6-1 and TRBJ2-7, with a possible D match to TRBD2 (5 bases). CDR1 is MNHNS, CDR2 SASEGT, per germline. The CDR3 is 13 residues long. V shed 3 bases and J shed 6 bases, with 12 bases lying between them.

The rearrangement uses TRBV18 and TRBJ2-1, with 12 nucleotides matching TRBD2. The V gene's germline CDR1 is KGHSH and CDR2 LQKENI. With V trimmed by 3 bases and J by 4 bases, 4 bases remained unmatched. This CDR3 spans 16 amino acids. CDR3 amino acids: CASSPLAGGPYNEQFF. The CDR3, as DNA: TGTGCCAGCTCACCCCTAGCGGGGGGGCCTTACAATGAGCAGTTCTTC.

As regards this clone: At one boundary the junction diverges from the germline segment, which might be a read error. The chain couples TRBV30 to TRBJ2-7, with D unclear. The CDR3 extends over 12 amino acids. From germline, CDR1 is GTSNPN and CDR2 SVGIG (reference sequence). The CDR3: CAWSPTAPRQHF. The CDR3 bases are TGTGCCTGGAGCCCCACAGCCCCCCGGCAGCACTTC.

There are a few counts of this clone. This rearrangement joins TRBV6-5 to TRBJ1-4; D is undetermined. Germline V gives CDR1 MNHEY, CDR2 SVGAGI. The CDR3 sequence is 13 residues long. Trimming took off 7 bases at V and 6 bases at J, with 12 bases between the two ends. The CDR3 DNA reads as TGTGCCAGCATGGTTGATCGGGATGAAAAACTGTTTTTT. It is translated as CASMVDRDEKLFF.

The chain employs TRBV20-1 and TRBJ1-1; D uncertain. V lost 6 bases and J 2 bases, leaving 7 bases between the germline ends. The germline gives CDR1 DFQATT, CDR2 SNEGSKA (reference sequence). The CDR3 spans 11 residues. The CDR3 coding sequence is TGCAGTGCCCCTATCAACACTGAAGCTTTCTTT. This gives the protein CSAPINTEAFF.

The chain is built from TRBV27 and TRBJ2-7, with 9 bases fitting TRBD1. This CDR3 is 14 amino acids long. Germline CDR1 reads MNHEY; CDR2 reads SMNVEV (reference sequence). V lost 6 bases, J lost 2 bases, and 5 bases stayed unmatched. The CDR3 here is CASSLTGGPYEQYF. DNA for the CDR3: TGTGCCAGCAGCCTGACAGGGGGTCCCTACGAGCAGTACTTC.

On this clone itself: Other DNA sequences from this sample encode an identical CDR3 as well. V gene TRBV30 combines with J gene TRBJ1-4; D is unresolved. The CDR3 has 13 residues. V lost 1 base and J 5 bases, leaving 8 bases between the germline ends. The germline gives CDR1 GTSNPN, CDR2 SVGIG (reference sequence). CDR3 in amino acids: CAWSANSNEKLFF. In DNA form, the CDR3 reads TGTGCCTGGAGTGCAAATTCAAATGAAAAACTGTTTTTT.

The gene calls are TRBV10-1 and TRBJ1-1; 8 positions agree with TRBD1. J was trimmed by 1 base and V by 4 bases; bases with no gene match: 11. The CDR3 sequence is 17 residues long. Germline loops: CDR1 WNHNN, CDR2 SYGVQD (reference sequence). The CDR3 sequence: CASSADRAGFGNTEAFF. Written as DNA, the CDR3 is TGCGCCAGCAGTGCGGACAGGGCTGGGTTTGGGAACACTGAAGCTTTCTTT.

The rearrangement uses TRBV10-3 and TRBJ1-1; maybe TRBD1 (6 bases). The CDR3 length is 15 residues. Germline lookup yields CDR1 ENHRY and CDR2 SYGVKD. V was clipped by 2 bases and J by 3 bases, with 13 bases between them. The CDR3 loop is CAISESTGQDTEAFF. The CDR3 DNA sequence: TGTGCCATCAGTGAGAGTACAGGGCAGGACACTGAAGCTTTCTTT.

This clone was detected a few times. This rearrangement joins TRBV2 to TRBJ1-2; TRBD1 aligns across 7 bases. V dropped 5 bases and J dropped 4; count of bases not matched to a gene: 7. The CDR3 is 14 residues long. Per the germline V gene, CDR1 is SNHLY and CDR2 is FYNNEI. CDR3 residues: CASSILRDSYGYTF. For the CDR3, the DNA is TGTGCCAGCAGTATCCTCCGGGACAGCTATGGCTACACCTTC. Drawing the rest from reference TRBV2 and TRBJ1-2, the complete variable domain is EPEVTQTPSHQVTQMGQEVILRCVPISNHLYFYWYRQILGQKVEFLVSFYNNEISEKSEIFDDQFSVERPDGSNFTLKIRSTKLEDSAMYFCASSILRDSYGYTFGSGTRLTVV.

The V and J genes are TRBV6-1 and TRBJ1-1; no clear D. The V and J ends lost 7 bases and 10 bases respectively, with 10 bases between them. This CDR3 comprises 10 residues. Germline loops: CDR1 MNHNS, CDR2 SASEGT. This CDR3 reads CASTGLGAFF. CDR3 coding DNA: TGTGCCAGCACGGGGTTAGGAGCTTTCTTT.

The chain uses TRBV5-6 and TRBJ2-1; 8 bases line up with TRBD2. The V and J ends lost 4 bases and 12 bases, in that order; junction bases with no gene match: 18. This CDR3 contains 16 residues. Germline-derived CDR1 and CDR2 are SGHDT and YYEEEE. The CDR3 region is CASSPRTAGALTGQFF. The CDR3 region has the DNA TGTGCCAGCAGCCCACGGACAGCGGGGGCCTTAACGGGGCAGTTCTTC.

The genes are TRBV9 and TRBJ2-6, with 8 bases fitting TRBD1. The V gene end was trimmed by 4 bases and the J gene end by 1 base; junction bases not matched to a gene: 7. CDR3 length equals 17 residues. CDR1 SGDLS and CDR2 YYNGEE come from the germline V gene. CDR3 sequence: CASSPGTGPSGANVLTF. CDR3 DNA sequence: TGTGCCAGCAGCCCAGGGACAGGACCGTCTGGGGCCAACGTCCTGACTTTC.

The chain is built from TRBV19 and TRBJ2-1; 9 bases match TRBD2. V lost 8 bases to trimming and J lost 7 bases; unmatched junction nucleotides: 6. CDR1 and CDR2 (germline): LNHDA, SQIVND (reference sequence). This CDR3 region has 13 residues. The CDR3 here is CASGIAGGNEQFF. As DNA, the CDR3 is TGTGCCAGTGGGATTGCGGGGGGGAATGAGCAGTTCTTC.

The CDR3, as DNA: TGTGCCAGCAGCCCAACAGGAGGACTACAAGAGACCCAGTACTTC. Its translation: CASSPTGGLQETQYF. V gene TRBV7-8 combines with J gene TRBJ2-5, with D perhaps TRBD2 (6 bases). The CDR3 is 15 residues long. The V end lost 5 bases, the J end lost 2 bases, and 15 bases lay between the germline ends. Germline V lookup: CDR1 SGHVS, CDR2 FQNEAQ.

The gene calls are TRBV10-2 and TRBJ1-2; a possible D gene is TRBD1 (6 bases). Germline CDR1 reads WSHSY; CDR2 reads SAAADI. The CDR3 is 13 residues long. V dropped 3 bases and J dropped 8 bases, with 13 bases sitting between them. DNA of the CDR3: TGCGCCAGCAGTGACGGAACAGGGTACGGCTACACCTTC. This translates into CASSDGTGYGYTF.

A note on this clone: Compared with germline, one end of the junction differs, possibly owing to a read error. The chain joins TRBV7-9 to TRBJ1-1; TRBD1 matches at 11 bases. Germline V gene data show CDR1 as SEHNR and CDR2 as FQNEAQ (reference sequence). The CDR3 consists of 17 residues. The CDR3 loop is CSSSLPGQGGAGTEAFF. CDR3 DNA: TGTTCCAGCAGCTTACCGGGACAGGGGGGGGCGGGAACTGAAGCTTTCTTT.

This chain joins TRBV27 and TRBJ2-5; 12 nucleotides line up with TRBD1. The J call is uncertain, as TRBJ2-7 better fits the DNA end. The CDR3 spans 15 residues. Germline CDR1 MNHEY, CDR2 SMNVEV (reference sequence). CDR3 loop: CASTWGTGGINEQYF. The CDR3 DNA reads as TGTGCCAGCACCTGGGGGACAGGGGGCATCAACGAGCAGTACTTC.

This chain connects TRBV30 to TRBJ2-5; TRBD1 might be the D (5 bases). V gave up 0 bases and J gave up 11 bases, with 13 bases separating them. CDR3 length: 12 amino acids. The germline V gene encodes CDR1 GTSNPN and CDR2 SVGIG (reference sequence). The CDR3 sequence is CAWSVLPQEQYF. The CDR3 DNA is TGTGCCTGGAGTGTTCTACCACAGGAGCAGTACTTC.

The chain has TRBV6-5 and TRBJ2-1, with unresolved D. The CDR3 consists of 14 residues. CDR1 and CDR2 (germline): MNHEY, SVGAGI. Trimming took off 5 bases at V and 4 bases at J, with 12 bases between the two ends. The CDR3 region has the DNA TGTGCCAGCAGTGAAATGGGCCATTACAATGAGCAGTTCTTC. It translates to CASSEMGHYNEQFF.

For the CDR3, the DNA is TGTGCCAGCAGCTTAGACCGGACAGGGGTCTACGAGCAGTACTTC. Protein: CASSLDRTGVYEQYF. V is TRBV7-9 and J is TRBJ2-7, with 9 bases fitting TRBD1. The CDR3 runs 15 residues. Germline lookup yields CDR1 SEHNR and CDR2 FQNEAQ (reference sequence). J gave up 3 bases and V 1 base, and 4 bases lay outside the gene matches.

The chain employs TRBV2 and TRBJ1-1; a possible D gene is TRBD1 (6 bases). CDR1 and CDR2 (germline): SNHLY, FYNNEI. Trimming removed 9 bases from V and 0 bases from J, with 11 bases in between. CDR3 length equals 13 residues. The CDR3 region is CASNRDLNTEAFF. CDR3 DNA: TGTGCCAGTAACAGGGATCTGAACACTGAAGCTTTCTTT.

The rearrangement joins TRBV21-1 to TRBJ2-1; the table's TRBD1 call for D was not verified on the DNA. TRBV21-1 is listed as a pseudogene. The CDR3 extends over 16 amino acids. DNA for the CDR3: TGTGCCAGCAGCAACTTGGGGACAGGGGAGCACAATGAGCAGTTCTTC. Translated, it gives CASSNLGTGEHNEQFF.

The chain combines TRBV6-6 with TRBJ1-1; 10 bases line up with TRBD1. The CDR3 runs 14 residues. Germline assignment: CDR1 MNHNY and CDR2 SVGAGI (reference sequence). Trimming took 3 bases from V and 7 from J; bases not matched to a gene: 5. The DNA for the CDR3 is TGTGCCAGCAGTTATGGGACAGGGGTGAGTGAAGCTTTCTTT. Translating gives CASSYGTGVSEAFF.

This clone was found once. At one of its ends the junction is not consistent with the germline gene, which may arise from a read error. The gene calls are TRBV7-9 and TRBJ1-4; D remains unclear. The length of the CDR3 is 15 residues. In germline, CDR1 is SEHNR, CDR2 FQNEAQ (reference sequence). This CDR3 reads CSSSPLGQANEKLFF. The CDR3 DNA reads TGTTCCAGCAGCCCCCTTGGGCAAGCCAATGAAAAACTGTTTTTT.

This chain joins TRBV18 and TRBJ1-1; 9 bases fit TRBD1. V dropped 1 base and J dropped 0; count of bases not matched to a gene: 0. In germline, CDR1 is KGHSH, CDR2 LQKENI. The CDR3 loop spans 15 amino acids. CDR3 in DNA: TGTGCCAGCTCACCACGGGACAGGGTGAACACTGAAGCTTTCTTT. It codes for CASSPRDRVNTEAFF.